This is a list of T cell receptor beta chains from one sample in a study of T cells in tuberculosis. Assay used: immunoSEQ multiplex PCR; TCRdb lists only in-frame clones, some missing. The sample holds tens of thousands of clones, approximately 85% seen once. Source: PBMCs, taken at tuberculosis diagnosis. These receptors came from an adult with tuberculosis. Each CDR3 is given with its conserved first and last residue. Each record gives: J gene, clone size, D gene, V gene, CDR3 protein, CDR3 DNA. The D gene is left open where the match is weak. Expanded clones are given a class, and other clones once, few, many or no size at all.

TRBJ2-1 | NA | TRBD2 | TRBV12-5 | CASGFSGGNNEQFF | TGTGCTAGTGGTTTTAGCGGGGGTAACAATGAGCAGTTCTTC
TRBJ1-5 | NA | NA | TRBV19 | CASSQGSLNQPQHF | TGTGCCAGTAGTCAGGGAAGCCTCAATCAGCCCCAGCATTTT
TRBJ2-3 | NA | NA | TRBV7-9 | CASSPDRTYTQYF | TGTGCCAGCAGCCCTGACAGGACGTATACGCAGTATTTT
TRBJ1-3 | NA | NA | TRBV29-1 | CSVEGGVSGNTIYF | TGCAGCGTTGAAGGGGGCGTCTCTGGAAACACCATATATTTT
TRBJ1-1 | once | NA | TRBV29-1 | CSALLNTEAFF | TGCAGCGCCTTGTTGAACACTGAAGCTTTCTTT
TRBJ2-1 | once | NA | TRBV19 | CASSPRRDEQFF | TGTGCCAGTAGTCCCCGGCGGGATGAGCAGTTCTTC
TRBJ2-5 | NA | TRBD1 | TRBV28 | CASSLSTGGAETQYF | TGTGCCAGCAGTTTGTCCACAGGGGGCGCGGAGACCCAGTACTTC
TRBJ2-7 | few | TRBD2 | TRBV19 | CASSLAGNSYEQYF | TGTGCCAGTAGTCTAGCGGGGAACTCCTACGAGCAGTACTTC
TRBJ2-7 | NA | NA | TRBV5-5 | CASSLVSFLSSYEQYF | TGTGCCAGCAGCTTGGTATCGTTCCTGAGCTCCTACGAGCAGTACTTC
TRBJ2-2 | NA | NA | TRBV5-1 | CASSLPQVSTGELFF | TGCGCCAGCAGCTTGCCGCAGGTATCCACCGGGGAGCTGTTTTTT
TRBJ1-1 | once | NA | TRBV6-1 | CASSAVRDTEAFF | TGTGCCAGCAGTGCTGTGAGGGACACTGAAGCTTTCTTT
TRBJ2-1 | once | TRBD1 | TRBV28 | CASSPRQGFDNEQFF | TGTGCCAGCAGTCCGAGACAGGGATTCGACAATGAGCAGTTCTTC
TRBJ1-2 | NA | NA | TRBV19 | CASSPRPQYGYTF | TGTGCCAGTAGTCCTCGTCCCCAGTATGGCTACACCTTC
TRBJ2-7 | NA | NA | TRBV7-6 | CASSLGTGRTYEQYF | TGTGCCAGCAGCTTAGGCACAGGCCGGACCTACGAGCAGTACTTC
TRBJ1-1 | NA | NA | TRBV10-3 | CAISERVTEAFF | TGTGCCATCAGTGAGAGAGTCACTGAAGCTTTCTTT
TRBJ1-2 | NA | TRBD1 | TRBV28 | CASSLRQGDSGYTF | TGTGCCAGCAGTTTAAGACAGGGAGACTCGGGCTACACCTTC
TRBJ2-7 | NA | TRBD1 | TRBV25-1 | CASSDRRTGVSYEQYF | TGTGCCAGCAGTGATCGACGGACAGGGGTTTCCTACGAGCAGTACTTC
TRBJ1-5 | NA | TRBD1 | TRBV7-9 | CASSPDRGNQPQHF | TGTGCCAGCAGCCCGGACAGGGGGAATCAGCCCCAGCATTTT
TRBJ1-1 | NA | NA | TRBV7-6 | CASSVRGGGTEAFF | TGTGCCAGCAGCGTTAGGGGGGGAGGGACTGAAGCTTTCTTT
TRBJ2-7 | NA | NA | TRBV5-8 | CASSLFVSAYEQYF | TGTGCCAGCAGCTTATTCGTATCCGCCTACGAGCAGTACTTC
TRBJ2-7 | NA | TRBD1 | TRBV6-5 | CASSYSGTGGSYEQYF | TGTGCCAGCAGTTACTCAGGGACAGGGGGCTCCTACGAGCAGTACTTC
TRBJ1-1 | NA | TRBD1 | TRBV10-1 | CASSPQGGENTEAFF | TGCGCCAGCAGTCCACAGGGGGGTGAGAACACTGAAGCTTTCTTT
TRBJ1-3 | NA | NA | TRBV7-2 | CASSSGPGFGNTIYF | TGTGCCAGCAGCTCCGGACCAGGGTTCGGAAACACCATATATTTT
TRBJ2-5 | NA | NA | TRBV18 | CASSPLAEGETQYF | TGTGCCAGCTCACCACTTGCGGAGGGTGAGACCCAGTACTTC
TRBJ2-1 | NA | TRBD2 | TRBV4-3 | CASSQDRSGGPFYNEQFF | TGCGCCAGCAGCCAAGATAGGAGCGGGGGGCCTTTTTACAATGAGCAGTTCTTC
TRBJ1-2 | NA | NA | TRBV7-9 | CASTRQLFNYGYTF | TGTGCCAGCACCCGACAGCTTTTTAACTATGGCTACACCTTC
TRBJ1-2 | NA | TRBD1 | TRBV9 | CASSVAGGQRSNYGYTF | TGTGCCAGCAGCGTAGCTGGGGGACAGAGATCTAACTATGGCTACACCTTC
TRBJ1-5 | NA | NA | TRBV10-3 | CAISEIQGGQPQHF | TGTGCCATCAGTGAGATACAGGGTGGACAGCCCCAGCATTTT
TRBJ1-1 | NA | NA | TRBV5-1 | CASSAPRGSTEAFF | TGCGCCAGCAGCGCCCCTCGGGGTTCCACTGAAGCTTTCTTT
TRBJ1-2 | NA | NA | TRBV19 | CASSIGGGGGYTF | TGTGCCAGTAGTATAGGCGGGGGCGGCGGCTACACCTTC
TRBJ2-7 | NA | NA | TRBV7-8 | CASTPIRLNSYEQYF | TGTGCCAGCACCCCGATTCGCCTAAACTCCTACGAGCAGTACTTC
TRBJ1-5 | few | NA | TRBV10-2 | CASSEMVAPQHF | TGCGCCAGCAGTGAGATGGTGGCGCCCCAGCATTTT
TRBJ1-3 | NA | NA | TRBV19 | CASGGGATIYF | TGTGCCAGCGGGGGAGGAGCTACCATATATTTT
TRBJ1-1 | once | NA | TRBV6-1 | CASRRGGITEAFF | TGTGCCAGCAGGAGGGGAGGGATCACTGAAGCTTTCTTT
TRBJ2-4 | NA | NA | TRBV7-2 | CASSPLTLAKNIQYF | TGTGCCAGCAGCCCCCTAACCTTAGCCAAAAACATTCAGTACTTC
TRBJ2-7 | once | TRBD1 | TRBV11-3 | CASSLEGTGGHEQYF | TGTGCCAGCAGCTTAGAAGGGACAGGGGGCCACGAGCAGTACTTC
TRBJ2-1 | NA | NA | TRBV7-9 | CASSPVVVADYNEQFF | TGTGCCAGCAGCCCGGTGGTGGTAGCGGACTACAATGAGCAGTTCTTC
TRBJ1-1 | NA | TRBD1 | TRBV10-1 | CASSETGVTEAFF | TGCGCCAGCAGTGAGACAGGGGTTACTGAAGCTTTCTTT
TRBJ1-5 | NA | NA | TRBV19 | CAGGDTNQPQHF | TGTGCCGGAGGGGATACCAATCAGCCCCAGCATTTT
TRBJ1-2 | NA | NA | TRBV6-5 | CASSRTPDYGYTF | TGTGCCAGCAGCCGGACACCCGACTATGGCTACACCTTC
TRBJ2-1 | NA | TRBD2 | TRBV5-1 | CASSDKAGINNEQFF | TGCGCCAGCAGCGATAAAGCGGGGATCAACAATGAGCAGTTCTTC
TRBJ2-3 | NA | TRBD2 | TRBV6-6 | CASRQREGLGTDTQYF | TGTGCCAGCAGACAGCGGGAGGGCCTCGGCACAGATACGCAGTATTTT
TRBJ2-7 | once | TRBD1 | TRBV19 | CASSRPGQGANEQYF | TGTGCCAGTAGTAGGCCGGGACAGGGGGCCAACGAGCAGTACTTC
TRBJ2-7 | NA | NA | TRBV10-1 | CASSQGSRNTYEQYF | TGCGCCAGCAGCCAAGGGAGTAGGAATACCTACGAGCAGTACTTC
TRBJ2-1 | once | TRBD2 | TRBV5-5 | CASSWGLAGGNEQFF | TGTGCCAGCAGCTGGGGACTAGCGGGGGGTAATGAGCAGTTCTTC
TRBJ2-1 | NA | NA | TRBV5-1 | CASSFEAPVSYNEQFF | TGCGCCAGCAGCTTCGAAGCGCCGGTATCCTACAATGAGCAGTTCTTC